This T cell receptor beta chain was identified during a study of radiation and T cells in renal cell carcinoma. Data came from immunoSEQ multiplex PCR; TCRdb stores just in-frame clones and leaves some out. The sample includes 90,000 to 100,000 clones, roughly 82% of them seen just once. CDR1 is DFQATT, CDR2 SNEGSKA, per germline (reference sequence). The ends were cut back, 6 bases at V and 4 bases at J, with 7 bases in the middle. The CDR3 extends over 11 amino acids. This clone was counted between two and nine times. The antigen remains undetermined. Time point specified: blood 4 weeks post-SBRT, at nephrectomy. Regarding treatment: 15 Gy SBRT to primary tumor, nephrectomy 4 weeks later. Study-wide points: In blood, top tumor clones expanded by 2 weeks, shrinking by 4.

V gene TRBV20-1 combines with J gene TRBJ2-1, with no clear D. This sequence was found in a man aged 55 to 69 with renal cell carcinoma. Source: blood, taken from a patient whose treatment included radiotherapy and nephrectomy. CDR3 in amino acids: CSALDYNEQFF. The CDR3 DNA is TGCAGTGCCCTCGATTACAATGAGCAGTTCTTC.